The text below deals with one TCR beta chain. Germline CDR1 reads SGHRS; CDR2 reads YFSETQ. CDR3 length: 15 residues. V lost 3 bases and J lost 7, with 16 bases in between. The data were taken from a study of blood T cell repertoires in COVID-19. Study in general: Samples came from the United States, Italy and Spain, spanning acute and convalescent COVID-19. T cells, B-cell-depleted T cells, or PBMCs provided the cDNA or gDNA that served as material.

Per the study methods: Researchers report that nucleated cell counts were estimated from reference gene primer amplification. The table came from immunoSEQ multiplex PCR; TCRdb's copy has only in-frame clones and leaves some out. D and trimming were read from the DNA, whereas the V and J calls and clone size are those reported in that table. The sample has roughly 100,000 clones, approximately 86% seen once. This TCR came from a man older than 75 with acute or convalescent COVID-19. The chain employs TRBV5-1 and TRBJ2-2; TRBD2 might be the D (6 bases). Sequenced: peripheral blood. CDR3 amino acids: CASSWGGPDGGELFF. Here the CDR3 DNA reads TGCGCCAGCAGCTGGGGAGGACCCGACGGCGGGGAGCTGTTTTTT.